Shown below are 30 T cell receptor beta chains from a single sample sequenced in a study of Ad26.COV2.S vaccination and SARS-CoV-2 variants. Using immunoSEQ multiplex PCR, the repertoire was profiled, and TCRdb retains in-frame clones only, with some absent. The sample carries 330,000 or so clones, roughly nine tenths recorded once. As for treatment: 15 to 20 received Ad26.COV2.S at low or high dose, single or two shots; roughly five received placebo; per-sample allocation not given. The samples date from day 63 after the first vaccine or placebo injection. The sample here was peripheral blood, taken in a trial of Ad26.COV2.S vaccine versus placebo. Receptors originate from a person between 18 and 60 years old who received the Ad26.COV2.S COVID-19 vaccine or a placebo.

This chain connects TRBV9 to TRBJ2-5, with TRBD1 matching 7 bases. Germline CDR1 reads SGDLS; CDR2 reads YYNGEE. The V gene end was trimmed by 4 bases and the J gene end by 4 bases; junction bases not matched to a gene: 4. The CDR3 has 13 amino acids. CDR3 sequence: CASSSDRVETQYF. In nucleotides, the CDR3 is TGTGCCAGCAGCTCCGACAGGGTAGAGACCCAGTACTTC. The variable domain in full, completed from reference TRBV9 and TRBJ2-5, reads DSGVTQTPKHLITATGQRVTLRCSPRSGDLSVYWYQQSLDQGLQFLIQYYNGEERAKGNILERFSAQQFPDLHSELNLSSLELGDSALYFCASSSDRVETQYFGPGTRLLVL.

To note about this clone: At one of its ends the junction is not consistent with the germline gene, which may arise from a read error. Other DNA sequences in the sample encode the same CDR3. The chain is built from TRBV7-9 and TRBJ1-1, with D tentatively TRBD1 (6 bases). The CDR3 contains 11 residues. The V gene's germline CDR1 is SEHNR and CDR2 FQNEAQ (reference sequence). The CDR3 nucleotides are TGTGCCAGCAGTTTAGGGGGTGAAGCTTTCTTT. It translates to CASSLGGEAFF.

V and J are TRBV6-5 and TRBJ2-4; D perhaps matches TRBD1 (5 bases). Germline CDR1 reads MNHEY; CDR2 reads SVGAGI. The CDR3 spans 13 residues. Trimming took off 6 bases at V and 0 bases at J, with 6 bases between the two ends. The CDR3 DNA sequence: TGTGCCAGCAGGGGGCCAGCCAAAAACATTCAGTACTTC. Protein: CASRGPAKNIQYF.

The chain is built from TRBV15 and TRBJ1-5; 10 positions match TRBD1. Germline CDR1 LNHNV, CDR2 YYDKDF (reference sequence). Losses at the gene ends were 5 bases for V and 5 bases for J; bases not matched to a gene: 9. The CDR3 has 16 amino acids. The DNA of the CDR3 is TGTGCCACCAGCCGGGGACAGGGGCGCTTCGATCAGCCCCAGCATTTT. Encoded protein: CATSRGQGRFDQPQHF.

This chain uses TRBV27 with TRBJ2-7, with 8 bases lining up with TRBD1. Germline lookup yields CDR1 MNHEY and CDR2 SMNVEV (reference sequence). The CDR3 has 14 residues. J lost 4 bases, V lost 8 bases, and 10 bases had no gene match. The CDR3 coding sequence is TGTGCCAGCTCAAATCAGGGGGCTGGGTACGAGCAGTACTTC. Protein product: CASSNQGAGYEQYF.

The chain is built from TRBV4-3 and TRBJ2-2; D not certain. The CDR3 covers 13 residues. Germline CDR1 LGHNA, CDR2 YSLEER. The V and J ends lost 4 bases and 9 bases respectively, with 12 bases between them. The CDR3: CASSPSPGRELFF. CDR3 nucleotide sequence: TGCGCCAGCAGCCCTTCCCCCGGGCGGGAGCTGTTTTTT.

The chain combines TRBV27 with TRBJ2-7; TRBD2 matches at 8 bases. V was pared by 2 bases and J by 12 bases, with 15 bases of the junction left unmatched. The V gene's germline CDR1 is MNHEY and CDR2 SMNVEV (reference sequence). This CDR3 is 15 amino acids long. The CDR3 loop is CASSLLTGTSFKMYF. The CDR3 nucleotides are TGTGCCAGCAGTTTACTTACCGGGACTAGTTTTAAGATGTACTTC.

J is TRBJ1-1 and V is TRBV7-3, with no clear D. There are 14 residues in the CDR3. V shed 6 bases and J shed 2 bases, with 13 bases lying between them. The germline CDR1 and CDR2 sequences are SGHTA and FQGTGA. This CDR3 is CASRTGGRNTEAFF. CDR3 nucleotide sequence: TGTGCCAGCAGAACGGGTGGGCGAAACACTGAAGCTTTCTTT.

This chain joins TRBV7-2 and TRBJ1-4; perhaps TRBD1 as D (6 bases). Trimming took 5 bases from V and 8 from J, leaving 18 bases between them. The CDR3 is made up of 15 amino acids. Germline V gene sequence: CDR1 SGHTA, CDR2 FQGNSA. CDR3 sequence reads: CASSRPGQSDEKLFF. The CDR3, as DNA: TGTGCCAGCAGCAGACCGGGACAATCGGACGAAAAACTGTTTTTT.

V gene TRBV7-2 combines with J gene TRBJ1-2; TRBD1 agrees at 9 bases. V gave up 5 bases and J gave up 4 bases; unmatched junction bases: 11. Looked up from germline, CDR1 is SGHTA and CDR2 is FQGNSA. The CDR3 is 16 residues long. CDR3: CASSLSSGTGFYGYTF. DNA for the CDR3: TGTGCCAGCAGCCTTTCATCCGGGACAGGGTTCTATGGCTACACCTTC.

In DNA form, the CDR3 reads TGTGCCAGCAGCTTTCCACTCAACAATGAGCAGTTCTTC. Its translation is CASSFPLNNEQFF. The V and J genes are TRBV5-4 and TRBJ2-1; D gene unclear. V was shortened by 2 bases and J by 5 bases, with 8 bases between the two germline ends. This CDR3 spans 13 amino acids. The germline V gene encodes CDR1 SGHNT and CDR2 YYREEE (reference sequence).

The rearrangement joins TRBV4-3 to TRBJ2-3; maybe TRBD2 (6 bases). CDR1 and CDR2 (germline): LGHNA, YSLEER. Trimming removed 3 bases at V and 2 bases at J, with 15 bases between. The CDR3 extends over 16 amino acids. In DNA, the CDR3 is TGCGCCAGCAGCCACACCCGGGACTTGATCACAGATACGCAGTATTTT. Translated: CASSHTRDLITDTQYF.

The chain recombines TRBV6-6 with TRBJ2-7; a possible D gene is TRBD2 (6 bases). CDR3 length: 14 amino acids. The ends were cut back, 6 bases at V and 3 bases at J, with 15 bases in the middle. The germline gives CDR1 MNHNY, CDR2 SVGAGI (reference sequence). The CDR3: CASSPTGTFYEQYV. CDR3 nucleotides: TGTGCCAGCAGCCCGACCGGGACTTTCTACGAGCAGTACGTC.

Here the CDR3 DNA reads TGTGCCAGCTCCCTCGCCGCCAGGGTGAATTCACCCCTCCACTTT. Amino acid sequence: CASSLAARVNSPLHF. This chain uses TRBV18 with TRBJ1-6, with a tentative D call TRBD1 (5 bases). The V end lost 6 bases, the J end lost 7 bases, and 16 bases lay between the germline ends. The CDR3 is made up of 15 amino acids. Per the germline V gene, CDR1 is KGHSH and CDR2 is LQKENI.

The CDR3 here is CASSLELWGAGRETQYF. In DNA form, the CDR3 reads TGCGCCAGCAGCCTGGAGTTATGGGGGGCTGGTAGAGAGACCCAGTACTTC. This sequence joins TRBV5-1 and TRBJ2-5; D could derive from TRBD1 or TRBD2 (6 bases each). V was clipped by 4 bases and J by 4 bases, with 23 bases between them. CDR3 length equals 17 residues. CDR1 is SGHRS, CDR2 YFSETQ, per germline.

This clone was seen a single time. This chain connects TRBV30 to TRBJ1-6, with D possibly matching TRBD1 (6 bases). The CDR3 loop spans 12 amino acids. Germline CDR1 and CDR2: GTSNPN and SVGIG (reference sequence). Trimming shortened V by 5 bases and J by 7 bases, and 9 bases separated the two germline ends. CDR3 sequence reads: CAWGQTNSPLHF. Here the CDR3 DNA reads TGTGCCTGGGGACAGACCAATTCACCCCTCCACTTT.

This clone was detected once. The gene calls are TRBV14 and TRBJ1-1; weak D call: TRBD1 (5 bases). With 3 bases removed from V and 10 bases from J, the gap between germline ends came to 12 bases. This CDR3 is built from 12 residues. Germline V gene data show CDR1 as SGHDN and CDR2 as FVKESK. Here the CDR3 reads CASSQSRRGAFF. CDR3 DNA: TGTGCCAGCAGCCAGAGTCGGAGGGGAGCTTTCTTT.

This chain joins TRBV6-5 and TRBJ1-2; no clear D. The CDR3 has 13 residues. V was cut by 5 bases and J by 4 bases, with 11 bases left in between. CDR1 and CDR2 (germline): MNHEY, SVGAGI. CDR3 DNA sequence: TGTGCCAGCAGTACCAGGACCCCCTATGGCTACACCTTC. Residues: CASSTRTPYGYTF.

This clone has just one count. V and J are TRBV19 and TRBJ1-1, with D possibly matching TRBD1 (5 bases). Germline V gene lookup returns CDR1 LNHDA and CDR2 SQIVND (reference sequence). This CDR3 has 15 amino acids. With 3 bases removed from V and 0 bases from J, the gap between germline ends came to 11 bases. Written as DNA, the CDR3 is TGTGCCAGTAGTATCCAGGGAGACTTGAACACTGAAGCTTTCTTT. This translates into CASSIQGDLNTEAFF.

V gene TRBV19 combines with J gene TRBJ1-5, with D perhaps TRBD1 (5 bases). Trimming took 7 bases from V and 4 from J, leaving 20 bases between them. Germline assignment: CDR1 LNHDA and CDR2 SQIVND (reference sequence). CDR3 length: 16 residues. CDR3 sequence reads: CASTPLGDLTNQPQHF. As DNA, the CDR3 is TGTGCCAGTACCCCGCTGGGGGACCTAACTAATCAGCCCCAGCATTTT.

The chain joins TRBV12-3 or TRBV12-4 to TRBJ2-1; D call uncertain. The CDR3 consists of 13 residues. V lost 11 bases to trimming and J lost 12 bases, with 23 bases between them. The DNA of the CDR3 is TGTGCCGGCGCTTACCAACCAGTATCCAGGCAGTTCTTC. Translation: CAGAYQPVSRQFF.

The J gene is TRBJ1-1, the V gene TRBV11-2, with D unresolved. The length of the CDR3 is 13 residues. The V end was cut by 5 bases, the J end by 10 bases, with 17 bases between. Germline V gives CDR1 SGHAT, CDR2 FQNNGV. CDR3 in amino acids: CASSPSDGTRAFF. The DNA for the CDR3 is TGTGCCAGCAGCCCCAGCGACGGTACTCGAGCTTTCTTT.

CDR3 region: CASSPSTGVNTEAFF. CDR3 DNA: TGTGCCAGCAGCCCCTCGACAGGGGTGAACACTGAAGCTTTCTTT. This chain links TRBV6-2 or TRBV6-3 with TRBJ1-1, with 8 positions matching TRBD1. This CDR3 contains 15 residues. V was pared by 6 bases and J by 0 bases, with 6 bases of the junction left unmatched. In germline, CDR1 is MNHEY, CDR2 SVGEGT.

This sequence joins TRBV7-2 and TRBJ2-2; 8 bases match TRBD2. This CDR3 region has 19 residues. Germline V gives CDR1 SGHTA, CDR2 FQGNSA. The V gene end was trimmed by 5 bases and the J gene end by 0 bases; junction bases not matched to a gene: 14. The CDR3 bases are TGTGCCAGCAGCCCCCGGGTTAGCGGGGTACCCTCGAACACCGGGGAGCTGTTTTTT. Translating it yields CASSPRVSGVPSNTGELFF.

This clone was seen only once. The genes are TRBV5-4 and TRBJ2-2, with TRBD2 matching 9 bases. Germline CDR1 SGHNT, CDR2 YYREEE (reference sequence). This CDR3 region has 17 residues. Trimming took 1 base from V and 3 from J; bases not matched to a gene: 7. The CDR3 DNA reads TGTGCCAGCAGCTTGTTGGTATTAGCGGGAGACACCGGGGAGCTGTTTTTT. It codes for CASSLLVLAGDTGELFF.

This sequence joins TRBV10-2 and TRBJ2-7, with a weak D call TRBD1 (5 bases). Germline values: CDR1 WSHSY, CDR2 SAAADI. The CDR3 sequence is 12 residues long. Between the trimmed V and J ends, which lost 4 bases and 3 bases, there was a span of 7 bases. The CDR3 loop is CASSGQGYEQYV. The CDR3 bases are TGCGCCAGCAGTGGCCAGGGCTACGAGCAGTACGTC.

V is TRBV18 and J is TRBJ2-1; tentatively, D is TRBD2 (6 bases). This CDR3 region has 14 residues. Looked up from germline, CDR1 is KGHSH and CDR2 is LQKENI. V lost 10 bases, J lost 8 bases, and 21 bases lay in between. The CDR3 reads CATLLGLDPDEQFF. The CDR3 nucleotides are TGTGCCACCCTACTGGGACTGGACCCGGATGAGCAGTTCTTC. Based on the CDR3 plus reference TRBV18 and TRBJ2-1, the full variable domain is NAGVMQNPRHLVRRRGQEARLRCSPMKGHSHVYWYRQLPEEGLKFMVYLQKENIIDESGMPKERFSAEFPKEGPSILRIQQVVRGDSAAYFCATLLGLDPDEQFFGPGTRLTVL.

The chain carries TRBV21-1 and TRBJ2-1; the table assigns TRBD1, which was not confirmed against the DNA. TRBV21-1 is noted as a pseudogene. CDR3 length equals 16 residues. CDR3: CASSSFDRDLYNEQFF. The CDR3, as DNA: TGTGCCAGCAGCAGTTTTGACAGGGACCTATACAATGAGCAGTTCTTC.

The chain recombines TRBV5-4 with TRBJ1-4; D not resolved. CDR3 length: 11 amino acids. The V end was cut by 1 base, the J end by 8 bases, with 3 bases between. Germline V gene sequence: CDR1 SGHNT, CDR2 YYREEE (reference sequence). The CDR3 sequence is CASSLREKLFF. In DNA form, the CDR3 reads TGTGCCAGCAGCTTGCGAGAAAAACTGTTTTTT.

J is TRBJ2-1 and V is TRBV7-6; 8 nucleotides line up with TRBD2. V shed 1 base, J shed 5 bases, and the junction held 4 bases outside the gene matches. Looked up from germline, CDR1 is SGHVS and CDR2 is FNYEAQ. The CDR3 is 15 amino acids. CDR3: CASSLVATSDNEQFF. Written as DNA, the CDR3 is TGTGCCAGCAGCTTAGTCGCGACTAGCGACAATGAGCAGTTCTTC.